These T cell receptor beta chains were read from a single sample in a study of T-cell memory formation after mild COVID-19. TCRdb recomputed calls from the 5' RACE reads with MiXCR, one row per CDR3 protein. The table shows approximately 570,000 distinct CDR3 sequences, with 18% occurring only once. Material: PBMCs or a T cell subset sorted from them (not recorded which). The receptors derive from an adult woman who had mild COVID-19 (a few samples of this study predate the infection). Cell type and time point are not known. Each CDR3 is given with its conserved first and last residue. The D gene is left open where the match is weak. Not every row has a clone size; where given, it reads once, few, many or a size class.

v_gene	d_gene	abundance	j_gene	CDR3aa	CDR3nt
TRBV10-3	TRBD1	.	TRBJ1-2	CAISEPGTGADGYTF	TGTGCCATCAGTGAGCCTGGGACAGGCGCTGATGGCTACACCTTC
TRBV7-9	.	few	TRBJ1-1	CASSFRDTVEAFF	TGTGCCAGCAGCTTCCGGGACACCGTTGAAGCTTTCTTT
TRBV11-1	.	.	TRBJ1-5	CASSLRVKWGNSNQPQHF	TGTGCCAGCAGCTTGCGGGTAAAATGGGGCAATAGCAATCAGCCCCAGCATTTT
TRBV27	TRBD2	once	TRBJ2-1	CASRLILAGVHHEQFF	TGTGCCAGCAGATTGATCCTAGCGGGGGTACACCATGAGCAGTTCTTC
TRBV21-1	.	few	TRBJ2-6	CASSDRDGANVLTF	TGTGCCAGCAGTGACAGGGACGGGGCCAACGTCCTGACTTTC
TRBV5-4	TRBD1	few	TRBJ2-5	CASSHNQGARETQYF	TGTGCCAGCAGCCATAACCAGGGGGCTCGAGAGACCCAGTACTTC
TRBV9	TRBD2	.	TRBJ2-1	CASSVPQSGRYDEQFF	TGTGCCAGCAGCGTACCCCAGAGCGGGAGGTACGATGAGCAGTTCTTC
TRBV6-7	.	.	TRBJ1-6	CASSYSRDRRYSPLHF	TGTGCCAGCAGTTACTCGAGAGACAGGAGATATTCACCCCTCCACTTT
TRBV7-8	.	.	TRBJ2-2	CASSLGRGPPGELFF	TGTGCCAGCAGCCTTGGTAGGGGACCGCCCGGGGAGCTGTTTTTT
TRBV12-3/TRBV12-4	TRBD1	.	TRBJ2-5	CASSLGLQGAETQYF	TGTGCCAGCAGCCTCGGGTTACAGGGGGCAGAGACCCAGTACTTC
TRBV11-2	.	many	TRBJ2-1	CASSLNHRPPNNEQFF	TGTGCCAGCAGCTTAAATCACAGGCCTCCTAACAATGAGCAGTTCTTC
TRBV7-2	TRBD2	.	TRBJ2-7	CASTLTSGGSYEQYF	TGTGCCAGCACACTTACTAGCGGGGGCTCCTACGAGCAGTACTTC
TRBV7-9	TRBD2	many	TRBJ2-1	CASSPWREGRYNEQFF	TGTGCCAGCAGCCCATGGCGGGAGGGCCGGTACAATGAGCAGTTCTTC
TRBV7-2	.	few	TRBJ2-5	CASSLAGTLTGETQYF	TGTGCCAGCAGCTTAGCGGGCACTCTCACGGGAGAGACCCAGTACTTC
TRBV30	.	.	TRBJ2-7	CAWGQRFYEQYF	TGTGCCTGGGGACAGCGGTTCTACGAGCAGTACTTC
TRBV18	TRBD2	few	TRBJ2-1	CASSPPVIGRVAGPYFNEQFF	TGTGCCAGCTCACCACCGGTCATAGGCAGGGTAGCGGGACCATATTTCAATGAGCAGTTCTTC
TRBV7-9	.	.	TRBJ2-7	CASSLGGRSGSAGPEAIGYF	TGTGCCAGCAGCTTAGGAGGCCGGTCTGGGTCGGCAGGCCCCGAGGCCATTGGGTACTTC
TRBV25-1	.	few	TRBJ2-7	CASSASDGGQQYF	TGTGCCAGCAGTGCCTCAGATGGAGGCCAGCAGTACTTC
TRBV24-1	TRBD2	.	TRBJ2-1	CATSDLTSGRTNEQFF	TGTGCCACCAGTGATTTGACTAGCGGGAGGACAAATGAGCAGTTCTTC
TRBV5-4	.	.	TRBJ2-7	CASSLEGEPREQYF	TGTGCCAGCAGCTTGGAGGGCGAACCCCGCGAGCAGTACTTC
TRBV20-1	TRBD1	once	TRBJ2-7	CSAADRDGAYEQYF	TGCAGTGCAGCGGACAGGGATGGGGCCTACGAGCAGTACTTC
TRBV29-1	.	many	TRBJ2-7	CSAKGGRGSYEQYF	TGCAGCGCAAAAGGAGGCAGGGGCTCCTACGAGCAGTACTTC
TRBV20-1	.	few	TRBJ2-1	CSARLSRDYNEQFF	TGCAGTGCTAGACTCTCTAGGGACTACAATGAGCAGTTCTTC
TRBV10-2	TRBD1	few	TRBJ1-4	CASSLDRGEEKLFF	TGCGCCAGCAGTCTAGACAGGGGGGAAGAAAAACTGTTTTTT
TRBV6-2/TRBV6-3	.	.	TRBJ2-6	CASSYLWGLGSGANVLTF	TGTGCCAGCAGTTACTTATGGGGACTGGGCTCTGGGGCCAACGTCCTGACTTTC
TRBV11-2	.	.	TRBJ2-1	CASKGLFQFF	TGTGCCAGCAAGGGACTTTTTCAGTTCTTC
TRBV4-2	.	.	TRBJ2-5	CASSQEAGGAVETQYF	TGTGCCAGCAGCCAAGAGGCAGGGGGGGCCGTAGAGACCCAGTACTTC
TRBV5-6	.	.	TRBJ2-1	CASSLWGAYNEQFF	TGTGCCAGCAGCTTATGGGGTGCATACAATGAGCAGTTCTTC
TRBV7-2	.	.	TRBJ2-3	CASSLGMTDTQYF	TGTGCCAGCAGCTTAGGCATGACCGATACGCAGTATTTT
TRBV4-3	.	few	TRBJ2-1	CASSPILLAARSYNEQFF	TGCGCCAGCAGCCCAATTTTGTTAGCGGCCCGCTCCTACAATGAGCAGTTCTTC
TRBV15	TRBD2	many	TRBJ2-5	CATSTRAGEETQYF	TGTGCCACCAGCACACGAGCGGGAGAAGAGACCCAGTACTTC
TRBV6-5	.	few	TRBJ2-5	CASSYSSMYQETQYF	TGTGCCAGCAGTTACTCGAGCATGTACCAAGAGACCCAGTACTTC
TRBV20-1	.	few	TRBJ1-1	CSARINLRGAMARSMNTEAFF	TGCAGTGCTAGGATTAATTTAAGGGGGGCCATGGCCAGGTCAATGAACACTGAAGCTTTCTTT
TRBV5-1	.	.	TRBJ2-7	CASSRGSPNSYEQYF	TGCGCCAGCAGCCGGGGGAGTCCGAACTCCTACGAGCAGTACTTC
TRBV5-1	.	.	TRBJ2-1	CASSFRGAGDEQFF	TGCGCCAGCAGCTTCCGAGGGGCGGGCGATGAGCAGTTCTTC